This entry lists 5 T cell receptor beta chains sequenced from one sample in a study of blood T cell repertoires in COVID-19. Sequencing was performed with immunoSEQ multiplex PCR; in TCRdb, only in-frame clones are kept and a portion is missing. In the table there are 350,000 to 450,000 clones, roughly 90% of which are singletons. The sequencing input was peripheral blood. Receptors originate from a man aged 40-49 years with acute or convalescent COVID-19.

This chain joins TRBV13 and TRBJ1-2, with 12 bases that match TRBD1. The J segment lost 3 bases and the V segment lost 4 bases, leaving 9 bases of the junction unmatched. The CDR3 totals 17 residues. Looked up from germline, CDR1 is PRHDT and CDR2 is FYEKMQ (reference sequence). CDR3 region: CASSSRDRGLGDYGYTF. CDR3 bases: TGTGCCAGCAGCTCCCGGGACAGGGGGCTCGGTGACTATGGCTACACCTTC. Full variable domain (rest looked up from reference TRBV13 and TRBJ1-2): AAGVIQSPRHLIKEKRETATLKCYPIPRHDTVYWYQQGPGQDPQFLISFYEKMQSDKGSIPDRFSAQQFSDYHSELNMSSLELGDSALYFCASSSRDRGLGDYGYTFGSGTRLTVV.

This rearrangement joins TRBV28 to TRBJ1-2; 7 bases match TRBD1. V dropped 5 bases and J dropped 4; count of bases not matched to a gene: 10. CDR1 MDHEN and CDR2 SYDVKM come from the germline V gene. This CDR3 region has 15 residues. In DNA, the CDR3 is TGTGCCAGCAGTGATAACTTACAGGGGTCCTATGGCTACACCTTC. This codes for CASSDNLQGSYGYTF.

V usage is TRBV30 and J usage is TRBJ1-1, with D hard to call. Germline loops: CDR1 GTSNPN, CDR2 SVGIG (reference sequence). The V end lost 4 bases, the J end lost 3 bases, and 12 bases lay between the germline ends. The CDR3 length is 13 residues. The CDR3 DNA is TGTGCCTGGATGAACTTAGGAGACACTGAAGCTTTCTTT. Its translation: CAWMNLGDTEAFF.

In this sample, this clone turned up once. The rearrangement joins TRBV30 to TRBJ2-7; weak D call: TRBD1 (5 bases). Germline assignment: CDR1 GTSNPN and CDR2 SVGIG (reference sequence). Trimming pared 4 bases from V and 2 bases from J, leaving 15 bases between. The CDR3 covers 14 residues. The CDR3 protein is CAWTRTQFTYEQYF. Written as DNA, the CDR3 is TGTGCCTGGACCCGGACACAATTCACCTACGAGCAGTACTTC.

The CDR3 DNA sequence: TGTGCCAGCAGCCTCGGGGGACAGGGTATCTACGAGCAGTACTTC. Protein: CASSLGGQGIYEQYF. The gene calls are TRBV9 and TRBJ2-7, with TRBD1 matching over 9 bases. The germline gives CDR1 SGDLS, CDR2 YYNGEE. This CDR3 comprises 15 residues. The V gene end was trimmed by 4 bases and the J gene end by 3 bases; junction bases not matched to a gene: 8. The full variable domain, its missing parts supplied by reference TRBV9 and TRBJ2-7, is DSGVTQTPKHLITATGQRVTLRCSPRSGDLSVYWYQQSLDQGLQFLIQYYNGEERAKGNILERFSAQQFPDLHSELNLSSLELGDSALYFCASSLGGQGIYEQYFGPGTRLTVT.